The rows below give T cell receptor beta chains drawn from one sample of a study of blood T cells in healthy people across ages. TCRdb reprocessed the 5' RACE reads via MiXCR and lists one record per CDR3 protein. The profile covers about 770,000 distinct CDR3 sequences, with roughly 44% appearing a single time and about a fifth taken by the ten largest. Source material: blood. The receptors were sampled from a man between 60 and 75 years old in good health. Each CDR3 is given with its conserved first and last residue. A D gene is named only where the DNA matches it firmly. The size field is filled for only some rows; it gives once, few, many or a size class.

V,size,length,J,D,CDR3,DNA
TRBV15,.,15,TRBJ1-2,.,CATSRDLGVYDGYTF,TGTGCCACCAGCAGAGATTTGGGGGTCTACGATGGCTACACCTTC
TRBV20-1,.,14,TRBJ1-5,.,CSATGGYSNQPQHF,TGCAGTGCTACGGGGGGCTATAGCAATCAGCCCCAGCATTTT
TRBV5-1,.,15,TRBJ2-5,.,CASSLTSQGGQTQYF,TGCGCCAGCAGCTTGACCAGTCAGGGTGGACAGACCCAGTACTTC
TRBV20-1,few,11,TRBJ2-7,.,CSAFWGIEQYF,TGCAGTGCTTTTTGGGGGATCGAGCAGTACTTC
TRBV25-1,once,14,TRBJ2-3,TRBD2,CASSGTNGRDTQYF,TGTGCCAGCAGTGGAACCAACGGGAGGGATACGCAGTATTTT
TRBV20-1,.,15,TRBJ1-5,TRBD1,CSASPIDRGLQPQHF,TGCAGTGCTTCTCCAATTGACAGGGGCTTACAGCCCCAGCATTTT
TRBV7-2,many,12,TRBJ2-7,TRBD1,CASSPDRVTQYF,TGTGCCAGCAGCCCGGACAGGGTCACCCAGTACTTC
TRBV7-8,few,18,TRBJ2-1,TRBD2,CASSPKGKSGGDYNEQFF,TGTGCCAGCAGCCCGAAGGGAAAAAGCGGGGGGGACTACAATGAGCAGTTCTTC
TRBV6-5,many,16,TRBJ2-7,.,CASSPRTDRSSYEQYF,TGTGCCAGCAGTCCCCGGACAGACCGGTCGTCCTACGAGCAGTACTTC
TRBV11-3,.,14,TRBJ2-1,.,CASSLDVASNEQFF,TGTGCCAGCAGCTTAGATGTGGCTTCCAATGAGCAGTTCTTC
TRBV20-1,.,15,TRBJ1-6,TRBD1,CSARALDRDNSPLHF,TGCAGTGCTAGAGCGCTGGACAGGGATAATTCACCCCTCCACTTT
TRBV7-9,few,15,TRBJ2-7,TRBD1,CASSLGAGQGYEQYF,TGTGCCAGCAGCTTAGGTGCGGGACAGGGTTACGAGCAGTACTTC
TRBV14,few,15,TRBJ1-4,.,CASSQGTATNEKLFF,TGTGCCAGCAGCCAAGGGACAGCAACTAATGAAAAACTGTTTTTT
TRBV9,many,15,TRBJ2-7,TRBD1,CASSVGQAPSYEQYF,TGTGCCAGCAGCGTCGGACAGGCGCCCTCCTACGAGCAGTACTTC
TRBV2,.,13,TRBJ2-3,.,CASAGAVPDTQYF,TGTGCCAGCGCCGGTGCGGTCCCAGATACGCAGTATTTT
TRBV6-5,few,14,TRBJ1-2,.,CASSYGTRGYGYTF,TGTGCCAGCAGTTACGGTACGCGGGGATATGGCTACACCTTC
TRBV10-3,many,13,TRBJ2-7,.,CAISEKGGYEQYF,TGTGCCATCAGTGAGAAAGGGGGCTACGAGCAGTACTTC
TRBV24-1,.,14,TRBJ2-3,.,CATSADGFTDTQYF,TGTGCCACCAGTGCGGACGGATTCACAGATACGCAGTATTTT
TRBV13,few,17,TRBJ1-5,TRBD1,CASSLGVGTGGGQPQHF,TGTGCCAGCAGCTTAGGCGTCGGGACAGGGGGCGGGCAGCCCCAGCATTTT
TRBV6-2/TRBV6-3,.,17,TRBJ2-4,TRBD1,CASSDGGQVIAKSIQYF,TGTGCCAGCAGCGACGGAGGACAGGTTATAGCCAAAAGCATTCAGTACTTC
TRBV5-1,.,15,TRBJ2-1,TRBD2,CASSRTSASYNEQFF,TGCGCCAGCAGCAGGACTAGCGCATCCTACAATGAGCAGTTCTTC
TRBV11-2,.,15,TRBJ2-1,.,CASSTRRGPDNEQFF,TGTGCCAGCAGCACACGGCGGGGCCCGGACAATGAGCAGTTCTTC
TRBV7-3,.,13,TRBJ2-1,.,CASSQSPYNEQFF,TGTGCCAGCAGCCAATCCCCCTACAATGAGCAGTTCTTC
TRBV29-1,many,14,TRBJ2-1,TRBD2,CSVPTSGSYNEQFF,TGCAGCGTTCCCACTAGCGGTTCCTACAATGAGCAGTTCTTC
TRBV5-1,few,16,TRBJ1-1,TRBD1,CASSLTPTGLDTEAFF,TGCGCCAGCAGCCTTACGCCGACAGGGTTAGACACTGAAGCTTTCTTT
TRBV7-2,.,15,TRBJ2-5,TRBD2,CASSFGAGNQETQYF,TGTGCCAGCAGCTTCGGAGCGGGGAACCAAGAGACCCAGTACTTC
TRBV28,.,16,TRBJ2-5,.,CASSGPGGLLRETQYF,TGTGCCAGCAGTGGGCCAGGTGGGCTCCTGCGAGAGACCCAGTACTTC
TRBV4-3,.,16,TRBJ1-2,.,CTSSQDRRTPVRGYTF,TGCACCAGCAGCCAAGACCGACGAACGCCGGTGAGGGGCTACACCTTC
TRBV20-1,few,15,TRBJ2-1,.,CSAREGSSGNNEQFF,TGCAGTGCTAGAGAAGGAAGTAGCGGAAACAATGAGCAGTTCTTC
TRBV6-2/TRBV6-3,.,13,TRBJ2-3,.,CASREPAENTQYF,TGTGCCAGCAGGGAACCGGCGGAAAATACGCAGTATTTT
TRBV4-3,once,15,TRBJ1-1,.,CASSQESRRNTEAFF,TGCGCCAGCAGCCAAGAATCCCGGAGGAACACTGAAGCTTTCTTT
TRBV20-1,.,12,TRBJ2-3,.,CSGRSSTDTQYF,TGCAGTGGCCGATCTAGCACAGATACGCAGTATTTT
TRBV3-1,.,13,TRBJ2-5,.,CASSHWDGETQYF,TGTGCCAGCAGCCATTGGGACGGAGAGACCCAGTACTTC
TRBV7-6,few,17,TRBJ1-6,TRBD1,CASSQDAGTALSSPLHF,TGTGCCAGCAGCCAAGACGCCGGGACAGCGCTATCCTCACCCCTCCACTTT
TRBV11-2,many,15,TRBJ2-7,TRBD1,CASSSHRGLSYEQYF,TGTGCCAGCAGCTCCCACAGGGGTCTATCCTACGAGCAGTACTTC
TRBV10-3,few,13,TRBJ2-3,TRBD2,CAIGSGVTDTQYF,TGTGCCATCGGTAGCGGGGTCACAGATACGCAGTATTTT
TRBV7-2,.,18,TRBJ2-2,TRBD2,CASSLELAEKSNTGELFF,TGTGCCAGCAGCTTAGAACTAGCGGAAAAGTCAAACACCGGGGAGCTGTTTTTT
TRBV29-1,few,12,TRBJ1-2,.,CSVHQGYDGYTF,TGCAGCGTCCACCAAGGGTATGATGGCTACACCTTC
TRBV2,.,14,TRBJ2-1,TRBD2,CASPSGARNNEQFF,TGTGCCAGCCCTAGCGGGGCAAGAAACAATGAGCAGTTCTTC
TRBV6-5,.,15,TRBJ1-2,TRBD1,CASSYSWDRRNGYTF,TGTGCCAGCAGTTACTCCTGGGACAGGAGGAATGGCTACACCTTC